The 30 T cell receptor beta chains listed next were all sequenced from one sample in a study of monozygotic twins with inflammatory bowel disease. TCRdb re-called the 5' RACE reads and gives one entry per CDR3 protein, without DNA. This table lists approximately 200,000 distinct CDR3 sequences. Sequencing was performed on blood. These receptors originate from a human donor with ulcerative colitis or Crohn's disease, or a healthy co-twin of an affected twin (not recorded which).

The J gene is TRBJ2-3, the V gene TRBV7-8. CDR3 length: 12 amino acids. CDR1 is SGHVS and CDR2 is FQNEAQ in the germline V gene. CDR3 in amino acids: CASSLDRNTQYF.

The chain joins TRBV9 to TRBJ1-4; TCRdb reports TRBD1, a call that lacks DNA to check it against. The germline V gene has CDR1 SGDLS and CDR2 YYNGEE. This CDR3 has 14 amino acids. CDR3 sequence: CASSVGGLGEKLFF.

The rearrangement joins TRBV5-1 to TRBJ2-7; TCRdb indicates TRBD1, and absent DNA this call remains unverified. The V gene's germline CDR1 is SGHRS and CDR2 YFSETQ. This CDR3 region has 13 residues. The CDR3 sequence is CASSFGASYEQYF.

The chain combines TRBV5-1 with TRBJ1-5; the D gene TCRdb calls, TRBD1, cannot be checked with no DNA. The CDR3 covers 16 residues. The germline CDR1 and CDR2 sequences are SGHRS and YFSETQ. The CDR3 spells CASSLEPGASNQPQHF.

The chain joins TRBV4-2 to TRBJ1-5; TCRdb's D gene call, TRBD1, goes unchecked for lack of DNA. From germline, CDR1 is LGHNA and CDR2 YNFKEQ. The CDR3 spans 15 residues. The CDR3 here is CASSQDWAGNQPQHF.

J is TRBJ2-3 and V is TRBV5-1; without DNA, the TCRdb call of TRBD1 cannot be checked. CDR3 size: 15 residues. Germline V CDR1 and CDR2: SGHRS, YFSETQ. The CDR3 here is CASSDAGYFTDTQYF. Full variable domain (outside the CDR3, taken from reference TRBV5-1 and TRBJ2-3): KAGVTQTPRYLIKTRGQQVTLSCSPISGHRSVSWYQQTPGQGLQFLFEYFSETQRNKGNFPGRFSGRQFSNSRSEMNVSTLELGDSALYLCASSDAGYFTDTQYFGPGTRLTVL.

The chain uses TRBV28 and TRBJ2-1; TCRdb's assignment of TRBD1 cannot be checked, as there is no DNA. The CDR3 is 15 residues long. From germline, CDR1 is MDHEN and CDR2 SYDVKM. CDR3: CASSFGAGSYNEQFF.

This chain joins TRBV6-2 or TRBV6-3 and TRBJ2-7. Germline V lookup: CDR1 MNHEY, CDR2 SVGEGT. The CDR3 has 12 residues. The CDR3 here is CASSYSHHEQYF.

CDR3 sequence: CASSQRGQGYTGELFF. The rearrangement joins TRBV3-1 to TRBJ2-2; TCRdb's D call of TRBD1 is untestable without DNA. Germline loops: CDR1 LGHDT, CDR2 YNNKEL (reference sequence). The CDR3 is 16 residues long.

CDR3 loop: CASSLGTSETYNEQFF. The chain recombines TRBV5-1 with TRBJ2-1; lacking DNA, the TRBD2 call made by TCRdb goes unchecked. Looked up from germline, CDR1 is SGHRS and CDR2 is YFSETQ. This CDR3 is built from 16 residues.

V and J are TRBV3-1 and TRBJ2-5; TCRdb selects TRBD2, and the lack of DNA leaves this call unchecked. Looked up from germline, CDR1 is LGHDT and CDR2 is YNNKEL (reference sequence). This CDR3 comprises 15 residues. The CDR3 is CASSLGTSGEETQYF.

The V gene is TRBV12-3 or TRBV12-4, the J gene TRBJ2-1. This CDR3 has 14 residues. This CDR3 reads CASSLNRRGGYVFF.

The genes are TRBV7-6 and TRBJ2-1; without DNA, the TCRdb call of TRBD1 cannot be checked. The V gene's germline CDR1 is SGHVS and CDR2 FNYEAQ. The CDR3 runs to 16 residues. This CDR3 is CASSQGTGGRYNEQFF.

The rearrangement joins TRBV29-1 to TRBJ2-5. The CDR3 consists of 11 residues. CDR1 is SQVTM and CDR2 is ANQGSEA in the germline V gene. CDR3 residues: CSVGNQETQYF. Looking up the rest from reference TRBV29-1 and TRBJ2-5 gives the full variable domain: SAVISQKPSRDICQRGTSLTIQCQVDSQVTMMFWYRQQPGQSLTLIATANQGSEATYESGFVIDKFPISRPNLTFSTLTVSNMSPEDSSIYLCSVGNQETQYFGPGTRLLVL.

The chain joins TRBV20-1 to TRBJ2-4; TCRdb indicates TRBD2, and absent DNA this call remains unverified. The germline V gene has CDR1 DFQATT and CDR2 SNEGSKA (reference sequence). The CDR3 runs to 14 residues. This chain's CDR3 is CSANLAVAKNIQYF.

The genes are TRBV5-6 and TRBJ2-4; the D call from TCRdb, TRBD1, cannot be confirmed without DNA. The CDR3 contains 18 residues. Germline lookup yields CDR1 SGHDT and CDR2 YYEEEE. Here the CDR3 reads CASSLDGALQGAKNIQYF.

The chain carries TRBV7-8 and TRBJ1-5; TCRdb picks TRBD1, but there is no DNA to check that call. Germline V lookup: CDR1 SGHVS, CDR2 FQNEAQ. The CDR3 extends over 15 amino acids. CDR3 sequence: CASSLGVGVGQPQHF.

The V and J genes are TRBV6-2 or TRBV6-3 and TRBJ2-7; TCRdb calls TRBD1, which cannot be checked without DNA. The CDR3 is 13 amino acids. Germline V lookup: CDR1 MNHEY, CDR2 SVGEGT. The CDR3 loop is CASSLLQGYEQYF.

The chain links TRBV12-3 or TRBV12-4 to TRBJ1-2; TCRdb's D gene call, TRBD1, goes unchecked for lack of DNA. This CDR3 spans 14 amino acids. CDR3 sequence reads: CASSRTTEFYGYTF.

The V call is TRBV10-2, the J call TRBJ2-4; the D call of TRBD1 rests on TCRdb alone, since no DNA is present to check it. The CDR3 length is 19 residues. Germline CDR1 WSHSY, CDR2 SAAADI. The CDR3 sequence: CASSARDRGKSTPKNIQYF.

This sequence joins TRBV6-6 and TRBJ2-7; TCRdb outputs TRBD1, but without DNA this stays unchecked. Germline CDR1 and CDR2: MNHNY and SVGAGI (reference sequence). The CDR3 has 13 residues. The CDR3 region is CASRPGSSYEQYF.

V gene TRBV18 combines with J gene TRBJ2-7; TCRdb reports TRBD1, a call that lacks DNA to check it against. In germline, CDR1 is KGHSH, CDR2 LQKENI. The CDR3 spans 13 residues. This chain's CDR3 is CASSRLQGDEQYF.

The chain couples TRBV6-1 to TRBJ2-1; with no DNA, the TCRdb D assignment of TRBD1 cannot be verified. This CDR3 region has 14 residues. Germline CDR1 reads MNHNS; CDR2 reads SASEGT. The CDR3 region is CASSAKIQGNEQFF.

This chain joins TRBV7-2 and TRBJ2-7. The CDR3 totals 13 residues. CDR1 and CDR2 from the germline V gene are SGHTA and FQGNSA. CDR3: CASSLPVDYEQYF.

J is TRBJ1-2 and V is TRBV27; the TCRdb D gene call, TRBD1, has no DNA to confirm it. This CDR3 spans 12 amino acids. Germline CDR1 and CDR2: MNHEY and SMNVEV (reference sequence). The CDR3 sequence is CASSQGFGGYTF.

V is TRBV29-1 and J is TRBJ2-1; absent DNA, TCRdb's TRBD2 call cannot be checked. Germline loops: CDR1 SQVTM, CDR2 ANQGSEA. This CDR3 comprises 13 residues. CDR3 loop: CSVSSGSYNEQFF.

The chain recombines TRBV9 with TRBJ2-7; TCRdb calls TRBD1, which cannot be checked without DNA. From germline, CDR1 is SGDLS and CDR2 YYNGEE. There are 14 residues in the CDR3. The CDR3 reads CASSVGGMGYEQYF.

The chain has TRBV6-2 or TRBV6-3 and TRBJ2-1; TCRdb's assignment of TRBD2 cannot be checked, as there is no DNA. The CDR3 extends over 13 amino acids. Germline V gene lookup returns CDR1 MNHEY and CDR2 SVGEGT. The CDR3: CASSFPPRSEQFF.

The CDR3 here is CASSDWSDTQYF. The chain has TRBV9 and TRBJ2-3. There are 12 residues in the CDR3. Per the germline V gene, CDR1 is SGDLS and CDR2 is YYNGEE. Together with reference TRBV9 and TRBJ2-3, the CDR3 gives the full variable domain: DSGVTQTPKHLITATGQRVTLRCSPRSGDLSVYWYQQSLDQGLQFLIQYYNGEERAKGNILERFSAQQFPDLHSELNLSSLELGDSALYFCASSDWSDTQYFGPGTRLTVL.

The chain has TRBV28 and TRBJ2-7; TCRdb calls TRBD1, which cannot be checked without DNA. Germline assignment: CDR1 MDHEN and CDR2 SYDVKM. CDR3 length equals 14 residues. The chain's CDR3 is CASSPGGRLYEQYF.